The source of this TCR beta chain is a study of blood T cell repertoires in COVID-19. At the level of the study: From the United States, Italy and Spain came samples of acute and convalescent COVID-19. T cells, B-cell-depleted T cells, or PBMCs provided the cDNA or gDNA that served as material.

Followed longitudinally, the Seattle patients had been enrolled during active infection. Original data processing: Amplifying reference gene primers gave estimates of nucleated cell counts. The repertoire was sequenced with immunoSEQ multiplex PCR; TCRdb's copy has only in-frame clones and lacks some. Clone size and the V and J calls come from that table; the DNA yielded D and trimming. The repertoire has about 250,000 clones, around 90% of them found once; the top ten carry approximately 2.1%. CDR1 SGHAT and CDR2 FQDESV come from the germline V gene (reference sequence). This CDR3 is built from 16 residues. With 6 bases removed from V and 5 bases from J, the gap between germline ends came to 20 bases.

Sequenced input: peripheral blood. The V call is TRBV11-1, the J call TRBJ2-1; D might be TRBD1 (6 bases). The receptor was isolated from a woman in her fifties or sixties with COVID-19, enrolled during active disease. CDR3 coding DNA: TGTGCCAGCAGTAAGGGTGCAGGGGATTGGGACAATGAGCAGTTCTTC. The encoded protein is CASSKGAGDWDNEQFF.